The rows below give T cell receptor beta chains drawn from one sample of a study of shared clonotypes between healthy human individuals. The table came from immunoSEQ multiplex PCR; TCRdb's copy has only in-frame clones and leaves some out. This table holds roughly 890,000 clones, 80% to 95% found once. The sequenced sample consisted of naive CD8+ T cells sorted from blood. The receptors were sampled from a man aged 30 to 45 in good health. Each CDR3 is given without its conserved first and last residue.

J | V | length | CDR3
TRBJ2-3 | TRBV5-6 | 12 | ATRKGPSTDTQY
TRBJ2-1 | TRBV5-6 | 12 | ASSLGSGYNEQF
TRBJ1-3 | TRBV11-2 | 10 | ASSPLGNTIY
TRBJ2-7 | TRBV29-1 | 11 | SVVLAGVYEQY
TRBJ2-1 | TRBV27 | 14 | ASSEGLAGLYNEQF
TRBJ1-4 | TRBV5-6 | 12 | ASRGRTTNEKLF
TRBJ2-4 | TRBV5-4 | 13 | ASSLEGPLKNIQY
TRBJ2-7 | TRBV27 | 12 | ASSNPGRLIEQY
TRBJ1-5 | TRBV28 | 12 | ASTLRQGAQPQH
TRBJ2-2 | TRBV7-2 | 11 | ASTRGFTGELF
TRBJ2-1 | TRBV2 | 13 | ASSEPGVRNNEQF
TRBJ2-1 | TRBV5-1 | 17 | ASSFLETSGSLQGNEQF
TRBJ2-1 | TRBV7-9 | 15 | ASSHSGKPSSYNEQF
TRBJ2-7 | TRBV11-2 | 14 | ASSLEGDRDIYEQY
TRBJ2-1 | TRBV28 | 11 | ASRRESYNEQF
TRBJ2-1 | TRBV14 | 12 | ASSQEANYNEQF
TRBJ1-2 | TRBV19 | 10 | ASSENRDGYT
TRBJ2-5 | TRBV7-9 | 14 | ASSSIQGEPRETQY
TRBJ2-1 | TRBV28 | 18 | ASSSKMDRGRNRDNNEQF
TRBJ2-7 | TRBV14 | 15 | ASSQEGARSGSYEQY
TRBJ1-1 | TRBV29-1 | 12 | SVVGTGGYPQAF
TRBJ2-1 | TRBV10-2 | 15 | ASSESGWTSGNNEQF
TRBJ2-3 | TRBV19 | 13 | ASSTLAGITDTQY
TRBJ2-1 | TRBV7-6 | 14 | ASSLYAWGRGDEQF
TRBJ2-7 | TRBV11-2 | 12 | ASSDQGRTYEQY
TRBJ2-5 | TRBV27 | 13 | ASSPPASLEETQY
TRBJ2-6 | TRBV27 | 14 | ASRPGQWYRANVLT
TRBJ2-3 | TRBV28 | 12 | ASSGRTGEDTQY
TRBJ2-1 | TRBV29-1 | 15 | SVVGGLAGLTGDEQF
TRBJ2-7 | TRBV7-9 | 12 | ASSSGQGIGEQY
TRBJ2-3 | TRBV15 | 13 | ATSRVGSSTDTQY
TRBJ2-1 | TRBV4-1 | 15 | ASSQDSAGEGYNEQF
TRBJ2-2 | TRBV4-3 | 15 | ASSQELAGRGTGELF
TRBJ2-7 | TRBV10-2 | 16 | ASSEGSSGRRAAYEQY
TRBJ1-5 | TRBV28 | 12 | ASSFPHGDQPQH
TRBJ2-7 | TRBV29-1 | 11 | SVFWGSSYEQY
TRBJ1-4 | TRBV5-1 | 13 | ASSLQGAANEKLF
TRBJ2-3 | TRBV4-1 | 14 | ASSQGISRTSDTQY
TRBJ1-1 | TRBV6-1 | 12 | ASSEFAGTNEAF
TRBJ1-1 | TRBV5-4 | 13 | ASSLTWGQNTEAF
TRBJ2-1 | TRBV7-2 | 14 | ATRTSGPSSYNEQF
TRBJ2-1 | TRBV5-5 | 12 | ASSLRSVADEQF
TRBJ2-7 | TRBV5-1 | 13 | ASSEGLAGVYEQY
TRBJ2-7 | TRBV27 | 13 | ASSLGAGTGREQY
TRBJ2-7 | TRBV19 | 13 | ASSYRAEGTYEQY
TRBJ1-1 | TRBV28 | 12 | ASSFRGTGTEAF
TRBJ2-5 | TRBV9 | 14 | ASSVAPREGRETQY
TRBJ2-3 | TRBV9 | 12 | ASSTWDSSDTQY
TRBJ2-1 | TRBV29-1 | 10 | SVRYRLNEQF
TRBJ1-4 | TRBV9 | 14 | ASSQRGGATNEKLF
TRBJ2-1 | TRBV7-3 | 9 | ASSLDNEQF
TRBJ1-5 | TRBV25-1 | 12 | ASSPQGWGQPQH